Listed below are T cell receptor beta chains from one sample, sequenced in a study of human T cells and chemical hapten exposure. Using its own MiXCR run on the RACE reads, TCRdb lists one record per CDR3 protein. The sample includes approximately 77,000 distinct CDR3 sequences, approximately 14% of them seen just once. The starting material was whole blood, obtained in connection with sensitization to the hapten diphenylcyclopropenone (DPC). The receptors derive from a woman between 50 and 59 years old with alopecia areata. Some clones in this sample may be carry-over from other donors' samples. The CDR3 runs from the conserved cysteine through the conserved F or W. Each record gives: D gene, clone size, J gene, V gene, CDR3 DNA, CDR3 protein. The D gene is left open where the match is weak. Clone size, where shown, is once, few, many, or a class for clones that have expanded.

- | few | TRBJ2-7 | TRBV29-1 | TGCAGCGTTGCGAACCGCAGAGGGTACGAGCAGTACTTC | CSVANRRGYEQYF
- | - | TRBJ1-3 | TRBV28 | TGTGCCAGTCCCCGCGGAAACACCATATATTTT | CASPRGNTIYF
- | few | TRBJ2-5 | TRBV20-1 | TGCAGTGCTAGAGAAATAGAGACCCAGTACTTC | CSAREIETQYF
TRBD1 | many | TRBJ1-3 | TRBV2 | TGTGCCAGCAGAGACAGGGGATTTAGCTCTGGAAACACCATATATTTT | CASRDRGFSSGNTIYF
- | - | TRBJ2-7 | TRBV19 | TGTGCCAGTAGTAATGGGTCGGGGTCCTTCAGGGCCTCTCCATCGGTAACCTCCTACGAGCAGTACTTC | CASSNGSGSFRASPSVTSYEQYF
TRBD1 | many | TRBJ2-7 | TRBV11-2 | TGTGCCAGCAGCTTGACAGGGTCCGAGCAGTACTTC | CASSLTGSEQYF
- | - | TRBJ1-2 | TRBV28 | TGTGCCAGCAGTTTACAGGGGCTCGGCTACACCTTC | CASSLQGLGYTF
TRBD2 | many | TRBJ2-3 | TRBV5-1 | TGTGCCAGCAGCTTAGGCCTAGCGGGGGGCACAGATACGCAGTATTTT | CASSLGLAGGTDTQYF
TRBD1 | few | TRBJ1-1 | TRBV11-2 | TGTGCCAGCAGCGGGAGACAGGGAAACGCTGAAGCTTTCTTT | CASSGRQGNAEAFF
- | few | TRBJ2-7 | TRBV6-1 | TGTGCCAGCAGTTACACAGGGAAGCAGTACTTC | CASSYTGKQYF
TRBD1 | few | TRBJ1-6 | TRBV28 | TGTGCCAGCAGCAATCCCGGGACAGGGTTGTATTCACCCCTCCACTTT | CASSNPGTGLYSPLHF
- | few | TRBJ2-3 | TRBV18 | TGTGCCAGCTCACCGAGGGCCACAGATACGCAGTATTTT | CASSPRATDTQYF
- | - | TRBJ2-3 | TRBV3-1 | TGTGCCAGCAGTCCCGGCCCTCAAAACACAGATACGCAGTATTTT | CASSPGPQNTDTQYF
TRBD2 | - | TRBJ2-1 | TRBV4-2 | TGTGCCAGCAGCCAAGAGGACAGCGGGAGCGATGAGCAGTTCTTC | CASSQEDSGSDEQFF
TRBD2 | many | TRBJ2-5 | TRBV15 | TGTGCCACCAGCAGACTGGCGGGAGGGCCGGAGACCCAGTACTTC | CATSRLAGGPETQYF
- | - | TRBJ1-4 | TRBV14 | TGTGCCAGCAGCCAAGACAGGCTAATGAAGAAACTGTTTTTT | CASSQDRLMKKLFF
TRBD1 | few | TRBJ1-4 | TRBV3-1 | TGTGCCAGCAGCCTAACAGGGGGTGAAAAACTGTTTTTT | CASSLTGGEKLFF
- | - | TRBJ2-2 | TRBV7-6 | TGTGCCAGCAGCTTACGCCCCACCGGGGAGCTGTTTTTT | CASSLRPTGELFF
- | - | TRBJ2-5 | TRBV7-6 | TGTGCCAGCAGCCGCCACCAAGAGACCCAGTACTTC | CASSRHQETQYF
TRBD2 | - | TRBJ2-3 | TRBV30 | TGTGCCTGGAGTGTACTGGGACTAGCGGGAACTCGGGATACGCAGTATTTT | CAWSVLGLAGTRDTQYF
- | - | TRBJ1-3 | TRBV18 | TGTGCCAGCTCACCAGGGTCGGGAAACGCTGGAAACACCATATATTTT | CASSPGSGNAGNTIYF
TRBD1 | few | TRBJ1-2 | TRBV19 | TGTGCCAGTAGTAAAAGAACAGGGGGATCTTATGGCTACACCTTC | CASSKRTGGSYGYTF
- | - | TRBJ2-3 | TRBV7-2 | TGTGCCAGCAGCCCCCGGAGAGTAGATACGCAGTATTTT | CASSPRRVDTQYF
- | - | TRBJ1-1 | TRBV6-5 | TGTGCCAGCAGTTACTCGCTGGGAGTGCGGGTAGCTTTCTTT | CASSYSLGVRVAFF
- | few | TRBJ2-1 | TRBV7-2 | TGTGCCAGCAGCTTAGCCTCTGTAAGGGGCAATGAGCAGTTCTTC | CASSLASVRGNEQFF
- | - | TRBJ2-5 | TRBV7-2 | TGTGCCAGCAGCCCGCAGGAGGCTAGGCAAGAGACCCAGTACTTC | CASSPQEARQETQYF
TRBD2 | few | TRBJ2-1 | TRBV5-5 | TGTGCCAGCAGCGGGATAGCGGGATCCTCCTACAATGAGCAGTTCTTC | CASSGIAGSSYNEQFF
- | few | TRBJ1-1 | TRBV27 | TGTGCCAGCAGTTCCCAGGGCACGGTGGGAACTGAAGCTTTCTTT | CASSSQGTVGTEAFF
- | - | TRBJ2-2 | TRBV6-5 | TGTGCCAGCAGCCGGGACACGCCGACCGGGGAGCTGTTTTTT | CASSRDTPTGELFF
- | - | TRBJ2-1 | TRBV9 | TGTGCCAGCAGCACCCGGTGGGAGCGCCTGCAGCAGTTCTTC | CASSTRWERLQQFF
- | - | TRBJ2-1 | TRBV7-2 | TGTGCCAGCAGCTCAGAAAGGGGCGGAATATGGAATGAGCAGTTCTTC | CASSSERGGIWNEQFF
- | - | TRBJ2-7 | TRBV27 | TGTGCCAGCAGTTTACGTCCCAGGGGCTACGAGCAGTACTTC | CASSLRPRGYEQYF
TRBD1 | few | TRBJ1-1 | TRBV12-3/TRBV12-4 | TGTGCCAGCAGCGAAGGACAGGGCCGGAACACTGAAGCTTTCTTT | CASSEGQGRNTEAFF
TRBD2 | - | TRBJ2-3 | TRBV15 | TGTGCCACCCTACTAGCGGGAGGGCCAAACACAGATACGCAGTATTTT | CATLLAGGPNTDTQYF
- | - | TRBJ2-3 | TRBV9 | TGTGCCAGCAGCTCACATAGGACAGATACGCAGTATTTT | CASSSHRTDTQYF
TRBD2 | - | TRBJ2-3 | TRBV7-8 | TGTGCCAGCAGCTTAGAAGGACTAGCGGGAAGCACAGATACGCAGTATTTT | CASSLEGLAGSTDTQYF
- | - | TRBJ1-6 | TRBV12-3/TRBV12-4 | TGTGCCAGCAGCAGCGAAAGGGGCTCACCCCTCCACTTT | CASSSERGSPLHF
- | few | TRBJ1-2 | TRBV12-2 | TGTGCAAGTCGCCCCGAGGACACGGCTAACTATGGCTACACCTTC | CASRPEDTANYGYTF
- | many | TRBJ2-5 | TRBV12-3/TRBV12-4 | TGTGCCAGCAGCCTCGAGCGGACCCAGTACTTC | CASSLERTQYF
- | - | TRBJ2-5 | TRBV5-1 | TGCGCCAGCACCGGGTCGCGGGATCCAACCCAAGAGACCCAGTACTTC | CASTGSRDPTQETQYF
TRBD2 | few | TRBJ2-1 | TRBV20-1 | TGCAGTGCTAGGGTCCAGCGGGAGGGCCATCTGTTCTTC | CSARVQREGHLFF